The entry below gives a single T cell receptor beta chain sequence along with its context. Its antigen is currently not known. One base away there is no much larger clone; base qualities are not given. Sequencing relied on an Illumina MiSeq. Genomic DNA from sorted T cell subsets was used as template for TCRbeta CDR3 amplification. The TCRbeta CDR3 region was amplified by multiplex PCR with 30 forward and 13 reverse primers. AMPure XP beads were used to purify the PCR products, after which a second roughly 25-cycle PCR added indices and adaptors. Libraries were gel-purified using the QIAquick Gel Extraction Kit before sequencing. In the original analysis: FLASH was used to merge the paired-end reads, and IgBLAST was used to align the reads to IMGT V, D and J germline references. Reads with below 70% alignment identity to germline references were discarded, and around 11,000,000 reads were retained study-wide. CDR3 boundaries, reading frame and productivity were assigned following IMGT definitions. Highly-expanded clones were defined as clones making up 1% or more of reads, and normalized Shannon entropy was used to measure diversity. Unpaired two-tailed t-tests were used to test group differences in Shannon entropy. TCRdb trimmed the raw reads at Q25, called clones with MiXCR and kept productive beta chains. Entries are consolidated by CDR3 protein sequence, retaining the most common genes and DNA. What appears here as the V and J calls and clone size reflects TCRdb's work, not the paper's. Here the sample has more than 250,000 distinct CDR3 sequences; approximately 45% occur a single time. The ten largest clones capture roughly an eighth of the sample.

The sample comes from a study of type 1 and type 2 diabetes patients (dated by TCRdb to the mid-2010s). About the study as a whole: The cohort comprised some ten type 1 diabetes patients, a few type 2 diabetes patients and roughly 6 nondiabetic controls recruited in China. Across the study, CD4+ and CD8+ T cells were positively selected from PBMCs using CD4 or CD8 MicroBeads on MACS columns. Type 2 diabetes patients were used as a disease comparison group for the type 1 diabetes patients. TCRbeta libraries were sequenced paired-end on Illumina HiSeq 2000 or MiSeq instruments. V gene usage was similar between roughly 19-cycle and roughly 23-cycle amplification, suggesting similar primer efficiencies and random PCR bias. TCRbeta repertoires were profiled by high-throughput sequencing in the study to compare type 1 diabetes, type 2 diabetes and nondiabetic individuals. A total of under 25,000,000 paired-end reads were generated across the whole study. Overall results and qualifications from the work: In both CD4+ and CD8+ T cells, type 2 diabetes repertoires were highly diverse and significantly more diverse than type 1 diabetes repertoires. V and J gene usage patterns of type 2 diabetes and control samples were highly correlated, averaging around 0.97 between samples. Type 2 diabetes patients had few highly-expanded CD4+ clones, median one, accounting for a median roughly 3.8% of reads. Because only a limited number of T2D and control samples were sequenced, some T1D-only HECs might also be present in more T2D or control samples. The study groups were not matched for age and gender, which could bias interpretation.

Every diabetic patient fulfilled standard classification criteria for type 1 or type 2 diabetes, and glucose and C-peptide were measured using WHO-recommended methods. Exclusion applied to any donor with other autoimmune diseases or infections within the previous four weeks. Roughly 10 milliliters of peripheral blood were collected from each participant. LymphoPrep density separation was used to isolate PBMCs. V is cut by 5 bases and J by 2 bases, and the space between the germline ends is 3 bases. From cysteine to phenylalanine, the CDR3 is 12 amino acids long. Left in the record is the CDR3 DNA by itself, 36 bases read in frame from the first base. CDR1 and CDR2, per the germline V gene, are SGHTA and FQGNSA.

This clonotype originated in a man younger than 35 with type 2 diabetes. Recombination connected TRBV7-2 to TRBJ2-2; too little of a D gene remains to name it. Sequencing was performed on peripheral blood mononuclear cells (PBMCs). The DNA reads as follows: TGTGCCAGCAGCAAAAACACCGGGGAGCTGTTTTTT. It is translated as CASSKNTGELFF.